The subject of this entry is one T cell receptor beta chain. Its antigen remains unidentified. TCRdb reanalysed the 5' RACE reads using MiXCR and keeps one entry per CDR3 protein. The repertoire consists of 65,000 to 80,000 distinct CDR3 sequences, with around 11% occurring once and the leading ten covering 4.7%. The source of the sample is a study of early T cells in non-severe SARS-CoV-2 infection. Study-level background: The study sequenced bulk RNA from unsorted whole blood, with chains unpaired.

V lost 5 bases and J lost 0, with 7 bases in between. CDR3 length: 13 residues. In germline, CDR1 is SGHTA, CDR2 FQGNSA. Study-wide findings and caveats: Matching against VDJdb likely underestimated virus-specific expansions, favoring anti-spike CD8.

The receptor comes from an adult who was a healthcare worker with PCR-confirmed SARS-CoV-2 infection or an uninfected control (not recorded which). The J gene is TRBJ2-5, the V gene TRBV7-2; D may be TRBD1 (5 bases). Specimen: whole blood. Here the CDR3 reads CASSLGHQETQYF. DNA of the CDR3: TGTGCCAGCAGCCTGGGGCACCAAGAGACCCAGTACTTC.